The present T cell receptor beta chain was sequenced within a study of cytotoxic CD8 clonotypes in ibrutinib-treated CLL. Study results and caveats: Measured clonality at baseline was greater than in age-matched healthy donors and tracked with circulating CD8+ T-cell counts.

Produced via immunoSEQ multiplex PCR; TCRdb's table is partial and in-frame only. The table records 160,000 or so clones, 70% to 85% of them present only once. V lost 3 bases, J lost 0 bases, and 9 bases lay in between. Germline V lookup: CDR1 LNHNV, CDR2 YYDKDF (reference sequence). This CDR3 spans 15 amino acids. As concerns this clone: The antigen is undetermined.

This clonotype was sampled from a human donor with chronic lymphocytic leukemia. The sequencing used PBMCs, collected after 24 months of ibrutinib treatment. The chain employs TRBV15 and TRBJ1-5; the D gene is possibly TRBD1 (6 bases). This CDR3 is CATSSRGYSNQPQHF. CDR3 bases: TGTGCCACCAGCAGCAGGGGATATAGCAATCAGCCCCAGCATTTT.